Listed below are T cell receptor beta chains from one sample, sequenced in a study of Ad26.COV2.S vaccination and SARS-CoV-2 variants. Some clones are missing from TCRdb's copy, which holds only in-frame ones; the method was immunoSEQ multiplex PCR. The sample records roughly 400,000 clones, around 90% being singletons. The input for sequencing was peripheral blood, taken in a trial of Ad26.COV2.S vaccine versus placebo. The receptors shown here come from a person aged 18-65 years who received the Ad26.COV2.S COVID-19 vaccine or a placebo. The CDR3 runs from the conserved cysteine through the conserved F or W. D genes are given only for firm matches. Size is omitted from some rows. Given values are once, few, many or a class for expanded clones.

j_gene: TRBJ2-3
abundance: .
v_gene: TRBV7-3
d_gene: .
CDR3aa: CASSSELSTDTQYF
CDR3nt: TGTGCCAGCAGTAGCGAGCTTAGCACAGATACGCAGTATTTT

j_gene: TRBJ1-1
abundance: .
v_gene: TRBV9
d_gene: .
CDR3aa: CASSVLPQGNTEAFF
CDR3nt: TGTGCCAGCAGCGTACTCCCCCAGGGGAACACTGAAGCTTTCTTT

j_gene: TRBJ1-1
abundance: .
v_gene: TRBV6-5
d_gene: .
CDR3aa: CASSYSMTTMNTEAFF
CDR3nt: TGTGCCAGCAGTTACTCGATGACAACAATGAACACTGAAGCTTTCTTT

j_gene: TRBJ2-5
abundance: .
v_gene: TRBV27
d_gene: .
CDR3aa: CASRSFGSSTFQETQYF
CDR3nt: TGTGCCAGCAGATCGTTCGGGTCTAGTACCTTTCAAGAGACCCAGTACTTC

j_gene: TRBJ1-1
abundance: .
v_gene: TRBV2
d_gene: TRBD1
CDR3aa: CASSTSGQDPTRNTEAFF
CDR3nt: TGTGCCAGCAGTACGTCTGGACAGGACCCCACTCGTAACACTGAAGCTTTCTTT

j_gene: TRBJ1-4
abundance: once
v_gene: TRBV11-2
d_gene: .
CDR3aa: CASSPRLAEKLFF
CDR3nt: TGTGCCAGCAGCCCCCGGCTCGCTGAAAAACTGTTTTTT

j_gene: TRBJ2-3
abundance: .
v_gene: TRBV5-1
d_gene: TRBD2
CDR3aa: CASSFLTSGSTDTQYF
CDR3nt: TGCGCCAGCAGCTTCCTGACTAGCGGGAGCACAGATACGCAGTATTTT

j_gene: TRBJ2-1
abundance: few
v_gene: TRBV7-2
d_gene: TRBD2
CDR3aa: CASSSIAGRLDEQFF
CDR3nt: TGTGCCAGCAGCTCGATAGCGGGACGACTGGATGAGCAGTTCTTC

j_gene: TRBJ1-5
abundance: few
v_gene: TRBV6-2/TRBV6-3
d_gene: .
CDR3aa: CASSNDRISQPQHF
CDR3nt: TGTGCCAGCAGCAACGACAGGATCAGCCAGCCCCAGCATTTT

j_gene: TRBJ2-7
abundance: .
v_gene: TRBV11-2
d_gene: .
CDR3aa: CASRRAYEQYF
CDR3nt: TGTGCCAGCCGTAGGGCCTACGAGCAGTACTTC

j_gene: TRBJ2-1
abundance: .
v_gene: TRBV7-3
d_gene: TRBD2
CDR3aa: CASRYQGSGRLNEQFF
CDR3nt: TGTGCCAGCAGATACCAGGGGAGCGGGAGACTCAATGAGCAGTTCTTC

j_gene: TRBJ1-6
abundance: once
v_gene: TRBV7-2
d_gene: .
CDR3aa: CASSRDISSNSPLHF
CDR3nt: TGTGCCAGCAGCCGGGACATATCATCCAATTCACCCCTCCACTTT

j_gene: TRBJ1-6
abundance: .
v_gene: TRBV2
d_gene: TRBD1
CDR3aa: CASRDRGNSPLHF
CDR3nt: TGTGCCAGCAGAGACAGGGGAAATTCACCCCTCCACTTT

j_gene: TRBJ2-1
abundance: once
v_gene: TRBV6-7
d_gene: .
CDR3aa: CASSYGRLPSSYNEQFF
CDR3nt: TGTGCCAGCAGTTACGGGAGACTACCAAGCTCCTACAATGAGCAGTTCTTC

j_gene: TRBJ2-1
abundance: .
v_gene: TRBV28
d_gene: .
CDR3aa: CASSVLGAYNEQFF
CDR3nt: TGTGCCAGCAGCGTTCTGGGTGCCTACAATGAGCAGTTCTTC

j_gene: TRBJ1-1
abundance: .
v_gene: TRBV7-3
d_gene: .
CDR3aa: CASSARGGTEAFF
CDR3nt: TGTGCCAGCAGCGCGAGAGGGGGCACTGAAGCTTTCTTT

j_gene: TRBJ1-6
abundance: .
v_gene: TRBV18
d_gene: .
CDR3aa: CASSRSSRSNSPLHF
CDR3nt: TGTGCCAGCTCACGAAGTTCCCGCTCTAATTCACCCCTCCACTTT

j_gene: TRBJ1-1
abundance: .
v_gene: TRBV9
d_gene: .
CDR3aa: CASSVVTEAFF
CDR3nt: TGTGCCAGCAGCGTGGTCACTGAAGCTTTCTTT

j_gene: TRBJ1-4
abundance: .
v_gene: TRBV5-8
d_gene: .
CDR3aa: CASSLGPGRTNEKLFF
CDR3nt: TGTGCCAGCAGCTTGGGACCAGGAAGGACTAATGAAAAACTGTTTTTT

j_gene: TRBJ2-3
abundance: .
v_gene: TRBV24-1
d_gene: .
CDR3aa: CATSDQTGDTQYF
CDR3nt: TGTGCCACCAGTGACCAGACAGGAGATACGCAGTATTTT

j_gene: TRBJ1-2
abundance: .
v_gene: TRBV29-1
d_gene: TRBD1
CDR3aa: CSVTTGGDYGYTF
CDR3nt: TGCAGCGTCACTACAGGGGGGGACTATGGCTACACCTTC

j_gene: TRBJ2-1
abundance: .
v_gene: TRBV20-1
d_gene: .
CDR3aa: CSASSLSEQFF
CDR3nt: TGCAGTGCTAGTAGTCTCAGCGAGCAGTTCTTC

j_gene: TRBJ2-1
abundance: .
v_gene: TRBV19
d_gene: .
CDR3aa: CASSIALFSYNEQFF
CDR3nt: TGTGCCAGTAGTATTGCTCTCTTCTCCTACAATGAGCAGTTCTTC

j_gene: TRBJ2-1
abundance: .
v_gene: TRBV27
d_gene: TRBD2
CDR3aa: CASSTTGGSKINEQFF
CDR3nt: TGTGCCAGCAGTACCACCGGCGGGAGCAAGATCAATGAGCAGTTCTTC

j_gene: TRBJ2-7
abundance: .
v_gene: TRBV2
d_gene: TRBD1
CDR3aa: CASRLTGMAYEQYF
CDR3nt: TGTGCCAGCAGGCTGACAGGGATGGCCTACGAGCAGTACTTC

j_gene: TRBJ2-1
abundance: .
v_gene: TRBV28
d_gene: TRBD2
CDR3aa: CASSFQLAGYNEQFF
CDR3nt: TGTGCCAGCAGTTTCCAGCTAGCGGGCTACAATGAGCAGTTCTTC